The TCR beta chain under discussion was sequenced for a study of T cell responses to AZD1222 COVID-19 vaccine. Findings and limits, study-wide: Only six people who got AZD1222 tested seropositive at baseline. Recipients of two AZD1222 doses showed rising Spike-specific TCR breadth and depth. In a largely white British group with more females than males, clonal diversity was possibly underestimated.

Turning to this clone: The antigen remains undetermined.

Generated by immunoSEQ multiplex PCR, the TCRdb table keeps only in-frame clones and is missing some. This sample yields about 170,000 clones, of which around 90% are seen a single time; around 1% belongs to the top ten. Investigators merged groups given second doses at roughly 4 or roughly 12 weeks. The V segment lost 4 bases and the J segment 7 bases; nucleotides outside the gene matches: 12. Germline values: CDR1 SGHNT, CDR2 YYREEE (reference sequence). This CDR3 region has 15 residues. The sequence was collected from an adult who received the AZD1222 COVID-19 vaccine. The chain is built from TRBV5-4 and TRBJ2-7; 9 bases align to TRBD1. The source was peripheral blood, collected 28 days after the second AZD1222 dose. The CDR3 DNA reads as TGTGCCAGCAGCACTACCGGGACAGGGAACGGGGAGCAGTACTTC. This gives the protein CASSTTGTGNGEQYF.